Listed below are T cell receptor beta chains from one sample, sequenced in a study of monozygotic twins with inflammatory bowel disease. TCRdb reprocessed the 5' RACE reads and stores each CDR3 protein as one record, lacking DNA. This table lists 150,000 or so distinct CDR3 sequences. Sequenced sample: blood. The origin of the receptors is a human donor with ulcerative colitis or Crohn's disease, or a healthy co-twin of an affected twin (not recorded which). Both conserved end residues are part of each CDR3.

TRBV7-2	TRBJ2-7	CASSLDWTSGTYEQYF
TRBV5-5	TRBJ2-5	CASSFVQGPETQYF
TRBV3-1	TRBJ1-5	CASSPGDRGLREPQHF
TRBV6-5	TRBJ1-2	CASSYDGSLYGYTF
TRBV20-1	TRBJ2-2	CSAKGHGNANTGELFF
TRBV5-1	TRBJ2-1	CASSFREGAYNEQFF
TRBV11-1	TRBJ1-2	CASSLERGGYGYTF
TRBV7-2	TRBJ2-1	CASSPRDSSYNEQFF
TRBV9	TRBJ1-1	CASSAGQGPTNTEAFF
TRBV7-3	TRBJ2-5	CASSLFQLGSGETQYF
TRBV5-1	TRBJ1-5	CASSQRQGPLSNQPQHF
TRBV28	TRBJ2-7	CASILAGTSENEQYF
TRBV6-6	TRBJ1-1	CASSPSAEAFF
TRBV29-1	TRBJ2-7	CSVSPTGTLYEQYF
TRBV27	TRBJ1-1	CASYTGPNTEAFF
TRBV5-1	TRBJ1-1	CASSLGQIPNTEAFF
TRBV19	TRBJ2-7	CASSKGPSYEQYF
TRBV29-1	TRBJ1-2	CSVATSGDGGYTF
TRBV7-2	TRBJ2-1	CASSSGAGPDNEQFF
TRBV5-4	TRBJ2-2	CASSLDIGTGRGGELFF
TRBV10-3	TRBJ2-7	CAHGESPYEQYF
TRBV5-5	TRBJ1-5	CASSQGYNQPQHF
TRBV12-3/TRBV12-4	TRBJ2-5	CASSPIAGGQETQYF
TRBV27	TRBJ2-2	CASRKTGTTGELFF
TRBV20-1	TRBJ1-2	CSAAQEFQGYTF
TRBV7-9	TRBJ2-1	CASSLANEQFF
TRBV25-1	TRBJ2-2	CASSVQTSGVNTGELFF
TRBV6-6	TRBJ1-1	CASSYPQGSEAFF
TRBV20-1	TRBJ1-1	CSASPTGSYTEAFF
TRBV20-1	TRBJ2-7	CSARGGRNEQYF
TRBV27	TRBJ2-2	CASSFGAPAGELFF
TRBV7-2	TRBJ2-7	CASTWAGEPFEQYF
TRBV5-1	TRBJ2-3	CASSHGQGSLTDTQYF
TRBV30	TRBJ1-6	CAWMPKRDGYSPLHF
TRBV29-1	TRBJ1-2	CSVENVSNYGYTF
TRBV7-6	TRBJ1-3	CASSLVGVGTIYF
TRBV7-3	TRBJ1-1	CASSQGAKNTEAFF